This TCR beta chain was observed in a study of blood T cell repertoires in COVID-19. Assay used: immunoSEQ multiplex PCR; TCRdb lists only in-frame clones, some missing. This table has 250,000 to 300,000 clones, under 90% appearing once. From germline, CDR1 is LNHDA and CDR2 SQIVND (reference sequence). The CDR3 sequence is 12 residues long. V was pared by 2 bases and J by 4 bases, with 5 bases between. The sequencing input was peripheral blood. The clonotype originates from a man aged 50-59 years with acute or convalescent COVID-19. This sequence joins TRBV19 and TRBJ1-1; the D is unclear. CDR3 region: CASSIRGTEAFF. The CDR3, as DNA: TGTGCCAGTAGTATACGGGGCACTGAAGCTTTCTTT.